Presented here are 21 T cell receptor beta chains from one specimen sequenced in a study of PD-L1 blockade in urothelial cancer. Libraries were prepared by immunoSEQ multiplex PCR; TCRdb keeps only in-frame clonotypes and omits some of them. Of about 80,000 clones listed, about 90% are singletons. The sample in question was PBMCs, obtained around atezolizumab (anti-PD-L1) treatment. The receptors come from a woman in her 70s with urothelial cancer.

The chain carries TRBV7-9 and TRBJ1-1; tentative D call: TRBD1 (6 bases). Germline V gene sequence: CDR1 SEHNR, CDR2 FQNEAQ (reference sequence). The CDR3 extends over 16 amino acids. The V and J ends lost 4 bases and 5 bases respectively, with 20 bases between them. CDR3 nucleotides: TGTGCCAGCAGCTCCACGGGGGCGGGGGCGCGGACTGAAGCTTTCTTT. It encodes CASSSTGAGARTEAFF.

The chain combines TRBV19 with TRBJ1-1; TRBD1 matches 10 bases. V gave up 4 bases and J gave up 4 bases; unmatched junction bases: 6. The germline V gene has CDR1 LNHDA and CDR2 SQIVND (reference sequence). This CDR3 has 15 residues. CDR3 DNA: TGTGCCAGTAGTAGGGGGACAGGGGCGGCCACTGAAGCTTTCTTT. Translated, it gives CASSRGTGAATEAFF.

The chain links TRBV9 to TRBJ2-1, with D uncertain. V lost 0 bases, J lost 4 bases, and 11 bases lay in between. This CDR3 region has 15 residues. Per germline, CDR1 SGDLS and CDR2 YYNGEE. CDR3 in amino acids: CASSVAGSPYNEQFF. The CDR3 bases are TGTGCCAGCAGCGTAGCTGGCAGTCCGTACAATGAGCAGTTCTTC.

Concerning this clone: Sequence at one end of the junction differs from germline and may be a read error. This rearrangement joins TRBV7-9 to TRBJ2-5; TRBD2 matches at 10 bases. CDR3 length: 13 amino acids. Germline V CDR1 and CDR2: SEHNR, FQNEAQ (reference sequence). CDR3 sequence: CASSLAGVETQYF. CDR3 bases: TGTGCCAGCAGCCTAGCGGGAGTTGAGACCCAGTACTTC.

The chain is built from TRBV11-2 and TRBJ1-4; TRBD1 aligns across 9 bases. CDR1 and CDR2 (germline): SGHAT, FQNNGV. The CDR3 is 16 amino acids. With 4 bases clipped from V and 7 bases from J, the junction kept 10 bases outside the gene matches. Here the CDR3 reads CASSSRQGVWGEKLFF. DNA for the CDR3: TGTGCCAGCAGCTCCCGACAGGGGGTTTGGGGTGAAAAACTGTTTTTT.

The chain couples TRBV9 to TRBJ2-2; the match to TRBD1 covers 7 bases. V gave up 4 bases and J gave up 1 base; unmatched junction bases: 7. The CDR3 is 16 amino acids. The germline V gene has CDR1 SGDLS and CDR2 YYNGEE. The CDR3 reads CASSRDSFLNTGELFF. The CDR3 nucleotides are TGTGCCAGCAGCCGGGACAGCTTCTTGAACACCGGGGAGCTGTTTTTT.

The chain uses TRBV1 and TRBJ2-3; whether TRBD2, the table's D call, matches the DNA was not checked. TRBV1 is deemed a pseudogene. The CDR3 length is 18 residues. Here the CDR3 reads CTSSHLGLAGGCTDTQYF. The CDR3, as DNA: TGCACCAGCAGCCACCTCGGGTTAGCGGGAGGGTGCACAGATACGCAGTATTTT.

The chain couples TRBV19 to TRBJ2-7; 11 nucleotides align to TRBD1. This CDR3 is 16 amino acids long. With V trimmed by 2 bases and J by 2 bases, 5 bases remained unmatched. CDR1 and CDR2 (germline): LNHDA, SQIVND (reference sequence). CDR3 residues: CASSILPGQGAYEQYF. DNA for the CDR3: TGTGCCAGTAGTATACTCCCGGGACAGGGGGCCTACGAGCAGTACTTC.

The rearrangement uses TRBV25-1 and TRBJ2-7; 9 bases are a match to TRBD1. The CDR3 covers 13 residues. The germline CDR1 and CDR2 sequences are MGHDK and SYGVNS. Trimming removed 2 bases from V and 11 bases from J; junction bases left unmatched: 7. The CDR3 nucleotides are TGTGCCAGCAGTGAACTGGGACAGGGTAAAAAGTACTTC. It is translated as CASSELGQGKKYF.

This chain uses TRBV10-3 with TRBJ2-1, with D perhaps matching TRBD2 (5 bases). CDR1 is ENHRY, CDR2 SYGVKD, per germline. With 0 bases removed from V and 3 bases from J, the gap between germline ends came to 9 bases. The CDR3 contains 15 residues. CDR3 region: CAISESGDVYNEQFF. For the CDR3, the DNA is TGTGCCATCAGTGAGTCGGGAGATGTCTACAATGAGCAGTTCTTC.

CDR3 loop: CASSLGAGAGGETQYF. The CDR3, as DNA: TGTGCCAGCAGCTTGGGGGCAGGGGCCGGAGGAGAGACCCAGTACTTC. This rearrangement joins TRBV5-5 to TRBJ2-5, with a tentative D call TRBD1 (6 bases). Germline V CDR1 and CDR2: SGHKS, YYEKEE (reference sequence). The CDR3 loop spans 16 amino acids. Trimming cost V 0 bases and J 4 bases, with 16 bases left between them.

CDR3 nucleotide sequence: TGTGCCAGCAGCGCCGACAGGGGAGGCTCCTACGAGCAGTACTTC. Protein sequence: CASSADRGGSYEQYF. The V call is TRBV7-8, the J call TRBJ2-7; 8 nucleotides align to TRBD1. Unmatched junction bases numbered 6, after V lost 5 bases and J lost 0 bases. Germline values: CDR1 SGHVS, CDR2 FQNEAQ. There are 15 residues in the CDR3.

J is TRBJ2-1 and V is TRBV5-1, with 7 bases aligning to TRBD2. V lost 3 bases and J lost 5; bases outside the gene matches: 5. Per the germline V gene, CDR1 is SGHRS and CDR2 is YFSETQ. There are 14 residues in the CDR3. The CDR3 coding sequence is TGCGCCAGCAGCTGGTGGGGGGGGAACAATGAGCAGTTCTTC. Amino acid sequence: CASSWWGGNNEQFF.

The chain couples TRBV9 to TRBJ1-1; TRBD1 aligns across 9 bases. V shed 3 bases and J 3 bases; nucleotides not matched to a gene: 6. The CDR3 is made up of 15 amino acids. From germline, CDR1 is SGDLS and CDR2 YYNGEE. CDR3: CASSEGTGWDTEAFF. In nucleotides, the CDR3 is TGTGCCAGCAGCGAGGGGACAGGGTGGGACACTGAAGCTTTCTTT.

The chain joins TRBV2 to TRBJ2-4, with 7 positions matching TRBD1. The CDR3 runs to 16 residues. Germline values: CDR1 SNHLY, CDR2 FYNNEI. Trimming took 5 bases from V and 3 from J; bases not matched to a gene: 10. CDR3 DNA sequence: TGTGCCAGCAGTTTTCCACAGGGGAAGGACAAAAACATTCAGTACTTC. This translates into CASSFPQGKDKNIQYF.

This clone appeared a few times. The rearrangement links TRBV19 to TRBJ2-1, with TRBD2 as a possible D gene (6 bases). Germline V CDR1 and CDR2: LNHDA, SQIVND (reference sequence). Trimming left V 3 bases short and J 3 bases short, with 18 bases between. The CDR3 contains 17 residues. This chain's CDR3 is CASSMGGPSTFYNEQFF. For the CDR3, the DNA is TGTGCCAGTAGTATGGGGGGACCTTCCACCTTCTACAATGAGCAGTTCTTC.

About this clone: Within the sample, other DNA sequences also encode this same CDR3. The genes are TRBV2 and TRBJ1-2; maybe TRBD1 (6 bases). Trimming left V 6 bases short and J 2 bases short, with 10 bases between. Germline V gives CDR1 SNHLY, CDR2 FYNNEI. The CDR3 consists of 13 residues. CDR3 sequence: CASSRQENYGYTF. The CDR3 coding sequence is TGTGCCAGCAGCAGACAGGAAAACTATGGCTACACCTTC. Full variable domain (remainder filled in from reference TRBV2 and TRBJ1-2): EPEVTQTPSHQVTQMGQEVILRCVPISNHLYFYWYRQILGQKVEFLVSFYNNEISEKSEIFDDQFSVERPDGSNFTLKIRSTKLEDSAMYFCASSRQENYGYTFGSGTRLTVV.

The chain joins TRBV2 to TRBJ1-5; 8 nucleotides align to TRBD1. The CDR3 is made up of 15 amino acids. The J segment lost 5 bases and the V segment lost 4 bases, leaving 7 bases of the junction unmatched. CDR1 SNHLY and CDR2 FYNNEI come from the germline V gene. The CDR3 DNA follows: TGTGCCAGCAGTGCAGGGGGCGCGTCCCATCAGCCCCAGCATTTT. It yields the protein CASSAGGASHQPQHF.

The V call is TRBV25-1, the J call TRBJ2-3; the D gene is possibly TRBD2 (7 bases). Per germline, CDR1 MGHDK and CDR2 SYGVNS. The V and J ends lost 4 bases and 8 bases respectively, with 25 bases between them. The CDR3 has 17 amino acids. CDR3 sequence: CASSGGRGRARMGTQYF. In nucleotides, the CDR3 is TGTGCCAGCAGTGGTGGTAGGGGGAGGGCCAGAATGGGTACGCAGTATTTT.

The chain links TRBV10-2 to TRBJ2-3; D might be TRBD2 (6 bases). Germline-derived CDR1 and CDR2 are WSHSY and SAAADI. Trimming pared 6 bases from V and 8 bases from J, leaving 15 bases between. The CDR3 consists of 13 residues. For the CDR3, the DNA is TGCGCCAGCAGCACCCCTAGCGATAGTACGCAGTATTTT. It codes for CASSTPSDSTQYF.

Here the CDR3 reads CASSLVSDRAYEQYF. The CDR3 nucleotides read TGCGCCAGCAGCTTGGTCTCCGACAGGGCCTACGAGCAGTACTTC. The genes are TRBV5-1 and TRBJ2-7; 7 bases agree with TRBD1. This CDR3 spans 15 amino acids. Germline CDR1 and CDR2: SGHRS and YFSETQ. With 0 bases clipped from V and 2 bases from J, the junction kept 5 bases outside the gene matches.